These 23 T cell receptor beta chains originate from one sample sequenced in a study of OX40 agonist ivuxolimab in advanced cancers. Sequencing used immunoSEQ multiplex PCR; TCRdb keeps in-frame clones, though not all of them. The sample holds tens of thousands of clones, 83% seen once. The material sequenced was CD4+ or CD8+ T cells sorted from blood, taken in a trial of the OX40 agonist ivuxolimab. These receptors all come from an adult with an advanced solid tumor such as melanoma, head and neck, liver or kidney cancer.

V usage is TRBV5-1 and J usage is TRBJ2-7; 10 positions agree with TRBD1. This CDR3 spans 15 amino acids. Germline assignment: CDR1 SGHRS and CDR2 YFSETQ. V shed 4 bases and J 7 bases; nucleotides not matched to a gene: 11. The CDR3 here is CASSATTGTGVEQYF. The CDR3 coding sequence is TGCGCCAGCAGCGCTACGACGGGGACAGGGGTTGAGCAGTACTTC.

This clone was detected only once. This chain uses TRBV18 with TRBJ1-1; D may be TRBD1 (5 bases). The germline V gene has CDR1 KGHSH and CDR2 LQKENI. Deletions cut 2 bases from V and 4 bases from J, with 14 bases between. This CDR3 comprises 15 residues. Written as DNA, the CDR3 is TGTGCCAGCTCACCATCGGCGGGGACGAGCACTGAAGCTTTCTTT. Its translation is CASSPSAGTSTEAFF.

The CDR3 sequence: CASSRGQGSWEETQYF. The CDR3, as DNA: TGTGCCAGCTCACGGGGACAGGGGAGTTGGGAAGAGACCCAGTACTTC. V usage is TRBV18 and J usage is TRBJ2-5; 10 bases line up with TRBD1. The CDR3 spans 16 residues. The junction had 8 bases not matched to a gene; V was cut back by 4 bases and J by 3 bases. Germline V gene sequence: CDR1 KGHSH, CDR2 LQKENI. Full variable domain (missing parts from reference TRBV18 and TRBJ2-5): NAGVMQNPRHLVRRRGQEARLRCSPMKGHSHVYWYRQLPEEGLKFMVYLQKENIIDESGMPKERFSAEFPKEGPSILRIQQVVRGDSAAYFCASSRGQGSWEETQYFGPGTRLLVL.

This clone was picked up a small number of times. The rearrangement joins TRBV5-1 to TRBJ1-1; 9 bases align to TRBD1. Looked up from germline, CDR1 is SGHRS and CDR2 is YFSETQ. With 2 bases clipped from V and 10 bases from J, the junction kept 12 bases outside the gene matches. This CDR3 region has 15 residues. This CDR3 reads CASSFGTGHLDIAFF. CDR3 bases: TGCGCCAGCAGCTTCGGGACAGGGCACCTTGATATAGCTTTCTTT.

V gene TRBV5-1 combines with J gene TRBJ1-1; D may be TRBD1 (5 bases). Trimming shortened V by 3 bases and J by 3 bases, and 15 bases separated the two germline ends. CDR3 size: 15 residues. CDR1 and CDR2 (germline): SGHRS, YFSETQ. In DNA, the CDR3 is TGCGCCAGCAGCTCGGTGGGACGGCAACACACTGAAGCTTTCTTT. Translation: CASSSVGRQHTEAFF. Looking up the rest from reference TRBV5-1 and TRBJ1-1 gives the full variable domain: KAGVTQTPRYLIKTRGQQVTLSCSPISGHRSVSWYQQTPGQGLQFLFEYFSETQRNKGNFPGRFSGRQFSNSRSEMNVSTLELGDSALYLCASSSVGRQHTEAFFGQGTRLTVV.

This clone was seen repeatedly, ten times or more. The chain carries TRBV9 and TRBJ2-1, with D perhaps matching TRBD2 (5 bases). V was clipped by 0 bases and J by 0 bases, with 7 bases between them. The CDR3 is 15 residues long. Germline CDR1 SGDLS, CDR2 YYNGEE. The CDR3 bases are TGTGCCAGCAGCGTAGACAGCGGCTCCTACAATGAGCAGTTCTTC. Amino acid sequence: CASSVDSGSYNEQFF. Looking up the rest from reference TRBV9 and TRBJ2-1 gives the full variable domain: DSGVTQTPKHLITATGQRVTLRCSPRSGDLSVYWYQQSLDQGLQFLIQYYNGEERAKGNILERFSAQQFPDLHSELNLSSLELGDSALYFCASSVDSGSYNEQFFGPGTRLTVL.

The J gene is TRBJ2-1, the V gene TRBV9; 7 positions match TRBD1. The V and J ends lost 2 bases and 8 bases, in that order; junction bases with no gene match: 4. CDR1 and CDR2 (germline): SGDLS, YYNGEE. The CDR3 is 13 amino acids. CDR3 loop: CASSVTGADEQFF. DNA for the CDR3: TGTGCCAGCAGCGTTACAGGGGCGGATGAGCAGTTCTTC.

This chain joins TRBV6-6 and TRBJ2-1; D is uncertain. This CDR3 comprises 15 residues. Germline CDR1 and CDR2: MNHNY and SVGAGI (reference sequence). Trimming left V 5 bases short and J 0 bases short, with 11 bases between. The CDR3 here is CASSLGSSSYNEQFF. In DNA form, the CDR3 reads TGTGCCAGCAGTCTGGGCTCGAGCTCCTACAATGAGCAGTTCTTC.

The chain links TRBV27 to TRBJ2-4, with D possibly TRBD1 on 5 matching bases. This CDR3 contains 14 residues. V dropped 6 bases and J dropped 2 bases, with 11 bases sitting between them. Looked up from germline, CDR1 is MNHEY and CDR2 is SMNVEV (reference sequence). The CDR3 loop is CASSPSGSKNIQYF. The DNA for the CDR3 is TGTGCCAGCAGCCCATCAGGGTCCAAAAACATTCAGTACTTC.

The chain has TRBV6-5 and TRBJ2-5; 7 bases align to TRBD1. Germline trimming cut 5 bases from V and 1 base from J; bases unmatched to any gene: 4. Germline V gene sequence: CDR1 MNHEY, CDR2 SVGAGI. CDR3 length equals 14 residues. The CDR3 nucleotides read TGTGCCAGCAGTCTTGGGACAGCCCAAGAGACCCAGTACTTC. Encoded protein: CASSLGTAQETQYF.

In regard to this clone: The junction shows a germline mismatch at one end, possibly a read error. V usage is TRBV7-2 and J usage is TRBJ2-1; 11 positions agree with TRBD2. Germline loops: CDR1 SGHTA, CDR2 FQGNSA. This CDR3 comprises 14 residues. In nucleotides, the CDR3 is TGTGCCAGCAACTTAGTGGGTAGCGGGGGGGCCCAGTTCTTC. Its translation: CASNLVGSGGAQFF.

This clone was observed once. The V gene is TRBV5-4, the J gene TRBJ2-7; maybe TRBD1 (6 bases). Germline values: CDR1 SGHNT, CDR2 YYREEE (reference sequence). This CDR3 is built from 14 residues. V was cut by 2 bases and J by 4 bases, with 13 bases left in between. The CDR3 loop is CASSLDPGEYEQYF. The CDR3 coding sequence is TGTGCCAGCAGCTTAGATCCAGGGGAGTACGAGCAGTACTTC.

With respect to this clone: Distinct nucleotide sequences in the sample also encode this CDR3. The rearrangement uses TRBV27 and TRBJ2-7; D gene ambiguous. The V and J ends lost 5 bases and 6 bases respectively, with 11 bases between them. The CDR3 is 12 residues long. Germline lookup yields CDR1 MNHEY and CDR2 SMNVEV (reference sequence). CDR3 DNA sequence: TGTGCCAGCAGTCCAGGCGCTAGCGAGCAGTACTTC. As protein: CASSPGASEQYF.

The chain combines TRBV7-8 with TRBJ2-7, with D possibly being TRBD2 (5 bases). Deletions cut 1 base from V and 3 bases from J, with 7 bases between. From germline, CDR1 is SGHVS and CDR2 FQNEAQ. The CDR3 extends over 13 amino acids. The CDR3 DNA sequence: TGTGCCAGCAGCTTAGGAGGGAACTACGAGCAGTACTTC. Translating it yields CASSLGGNYEQYF.

The genes are TRBV15 and TRBJ2-5; D possibly corresponds to TRBD1 (5 bases). CDR1 is LNHNV and CDR2 is YYDKDF in the germline V gene (reference sequence). Trimming cost V 5 bases and J 3 bases, with 13 bases left between them. The CDR3 is made up of 14 amino acids. CDR3 amino acids: CATSPYDSEETQYF. Here the CDR3 DNA reads TGTGCCACCAGCCCATACGACAGCGAAGAGACCCAGTACTTC.

V is TRBV5-6 and J is TRBJ2-2; D is unresolved. The germline V gene encodes CDR1 SGHDT and CDR2 YYEEEE. Trimming stripped 4 bases from V and 6 bases from J, with 10 bases between. CDR3 length: 13 residues. CDR3 amino acids: CASSPGSPGELFF. DNA for the CDR3: TGTGCCAGCAGCCCAGGAAGTCCCGGGGAGCTGTTTTTT.

The chain combines TRBV5-6 with TRBJ1-2; a weak D match, TRBD1 (5 bases). There are 16 residues in the CDR3. Looked up from germline, CDR1 is SGHDT and CDR2 is YYEEEE. Trimming left V 5 bases short and J 7 bases short, with 24 bases between. The CDR3 loop reads CASSWMTGTPAGGYTF. The CDR3, as DNA: TGTGCCAGCAGTTGGATGACCGGGACGCCCGCGGGTGGCTACACCTTC. The full variable domain, completed using reference TRBV5-6 and TRBJ1-2, is DAGVTQSPTHLIKTRGQQVTLRCSPKSGHDTVSWYQQALGQGPQFIFQYYEEEERQRGNFPDRFSGHQFPNYSSELNVNALLLGDSALYLCASSWMTGTPAGGYTFGSGTRLTVV.

This clone has a handful of counts. This chain joins TRBV13 and TRBJ1-2; TRBD1 agrees at 8 bases. V lost 6 bases, J lost 3 bases, and 9 bases stayed unmatched. The CDR3 has 15 residues. Germline lookup yields CDR1 PRHDT and CDR2 FYEKMQ (reference sequence). CDR3 coding DNA: TGTGCCAGCAGAGACAGGGGACTGTTAGACTATGGCTACACCTTC. It is translated as CASRDRGLLDYGYTF. The complete variable domain, with remaining parts taken from reference TRBV13 and TRBJ1-2, reads AAGVIQSPRHLIKEKRETATLKCYPIPRHDTVYWYQQGPGQDPQFLISFYEKMQSDKGSIPDRFSAQQFSDYHSELNMSSLELGDSALYFCASRDRGLLDYGYTFGSGTRLTVV.

This chain joins TRBV9 and TRBJ2-7, with a tentative D call TRBD1 (5 bases). This CDR3 region has 15 residues. The ends were cut back, 0 bases at V and 0 bases at J, with 10 bases in the middle. Germline V gives CDR1 SGDLS, CDR2 YYNGEE. The CDR3 loop is CASSVEGHGSYEQYF. CDR3 sequence (DNA): TGTGCCAGCAGCGTAGAGGGGCACGGCTCCTACGAGCAGTACTTC.

The chain combines TRBV5-4 with TRBJ1-2; tentatively, D is TRBD1 (6 bases). Germline lookup yields CDR1 SGHNT and CDR2 YYREEE (reference sequence). V lost 3 bases, J lost 7 bases, and 16 bases lay in between. The CDR3 has 14 residues. This CDR3 is CASSSWGGGVGYTF. CDR3 bases: TGTGCCAGCAGCTCGTGGGGAGGGGGAGTTGGCTACACCTTC.

This sequence joins TRBV12-5 and TRBJ2-5; 12 nucleotides align to TRBD2. The V gene end was trimmed by 1 base and the J gene end by 4 bases; junction bases not matched to a gene: 10. CDR3 length: 18 residues. Per germline, CDR1 LGHNT and CDR2 FRNRAP. The CDR3 sequence: CASGLAARLAGGLETQYF. CDR3 sequence (DNA): TGTGCTAGTGGTTTGGCCGCTCGTCTAGCGGGGGGGTTAGAGACCCAGTACTTC.

This clone has a single count. This rearrangement joins TRBV7-9 to TRBJ1-2; no clear D gene. V was shortened by 4 bases and J by 4 bases, with 16 bases between the two germline ends. The length of the CDR3 is 15 residues. The germline V gene encodes CDR1 SEHNR and CDR2 FQNEAQ (reference sequence). CDR3 sequence reads: CASSSDSSSVYGYTF. CDR3 in DNA: TGTGCCAGCAGCTCAGACTCCAGCTCAGTCTATGGCTACACCTTC.

The gene calls are TRBV29-1 and TRBJ2-3, with D tentatively TRBD2 (6 bases). The CDR3 spans 12 residues. Germline V CDR1 and CDR2: SQVTM, ANQGSEA. Trimming cost V 6 bases and J 4 bases, with 11 bases left between them. CDR3 residues: CSVSGFADTQYF. Written as DNA, the CDR3 is TGCAGCGTAAGCGGGTTCGCAGATACGCAGTATTTT.